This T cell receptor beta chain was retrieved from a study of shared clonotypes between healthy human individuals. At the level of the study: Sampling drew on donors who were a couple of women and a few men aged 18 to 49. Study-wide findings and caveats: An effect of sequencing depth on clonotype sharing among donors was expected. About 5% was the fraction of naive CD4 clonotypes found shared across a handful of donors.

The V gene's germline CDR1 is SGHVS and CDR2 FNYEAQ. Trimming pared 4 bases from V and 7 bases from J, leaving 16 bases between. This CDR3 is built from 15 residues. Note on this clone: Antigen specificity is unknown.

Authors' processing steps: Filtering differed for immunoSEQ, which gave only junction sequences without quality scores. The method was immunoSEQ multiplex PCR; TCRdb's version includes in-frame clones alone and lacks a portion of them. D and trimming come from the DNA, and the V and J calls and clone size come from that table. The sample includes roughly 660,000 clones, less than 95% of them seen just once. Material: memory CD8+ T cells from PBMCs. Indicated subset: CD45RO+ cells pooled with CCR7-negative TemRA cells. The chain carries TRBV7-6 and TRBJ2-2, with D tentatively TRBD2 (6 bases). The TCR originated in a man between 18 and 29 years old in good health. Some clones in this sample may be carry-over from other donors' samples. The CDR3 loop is CASSWVRSSVGELFF. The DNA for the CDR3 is TGTGCCAGCAGCTGGGTTAGATCTAGCGTCGGGGAGCTGTTTTTT.